The next 21 T cell receptor beta chains were all read from a single sample in a study of T-cell reconstitution after alpha-beta-depleted transplantation in children. Unique molecular identifiers were incorporated when the TCRbeta library was constructed. A single record per CDR3 protein comes from TCRdb applying MiXCR to the PCR reads. The table includes about 300,000 distinct CDR3 sequences, about 9.4% detected once. Specimen: PBMCs, collected before TCRalphabeta/CD19-depleted stem cell transplant. These receptors were collected from a boy under three years old with acute myeloid leukemia, due to receive a stem cell transplant.

This clonotype was recorded at least ten times. V is TRBV5-4 and J is TRBJ1-4; D gene uncertain. CDR1 is SGHNT and CDR2 is YYREEE in the germline V gene (reference sequence). V lost 0 bases and J lost 7, with 16 bases in between. The CDR3 extends over 16 amino acids. CDR3 sequence reads: CASSLAGGRGGEKLFF. DNA of the CDR3: TGTGCCAGCAGCTTGGCGGGCGGGAGAGGAGGTGAAAAACTGTTTTTT.

This clonotype showed up many times. The chain has TRBV6-5 and TRBJ2-7; tentative D call: TRBD2 (5 bases). The germline V gene has CDR1 MNHEY and CDR2 SVGAGI. This CDR3 has 15 amino acids. Trimming pared 4 bases from V and 0 bases from J, leaving 13 bases between. The CDR3 DNA is TGTGCCAGCAGTTCTCCGGGCGGACTCTCCTACGAGCAGTACTTC. It codes for CASSSPGGLSYEQYF.

This clonotype was observed at least ten times. The V call is TRBV5-8, the J call TRBJ2-7; D might be TRBD2 (5 bases). V gave up 4 bases and J gave up 4 bases, with 15 bases separating them. The length of the CDR3 is 14 residues. Germline V lookup: CDR1 SGHTS, CDR2 YDEGEE. The CDR3 sequence is CASSPELVVYEQYF. The CDR3 DNA reads as TGTGCCAGCAGCCCTGAACTAGTAGTGTACGAGCAGTACTTC. The variable domain in full, with the rest retrieved from reference TRBV5-8 and TRBJ2-7, is EAGVTQSPTHLIKTRGQQATLRCSPISGHTSVYWYQQALGLGLQFLLWYDEGEERNRGNFPPRFSGRQFPNYSSELNVNALELEDSALYLCASSPELVVYEQYFGPGTRLTVT.

V usage is TRBV5-1 and J usage is TRBJ2-7; D gene unclear. V lost 1 base and J 5 bases, leaving 19 bases between the germline ends. Germline loops: CDR1 SGHRS, CDR2 YFSETQ. CDR3 length: 16 amino acids. CDR3 nucleotides: TGCGCCAGCAGCTTGTTCTCTCTGGTGGGGAAGGACGAGCAGTACTTC. It encodes CASSLFSLVGKDEQYF. Together with reference TRBV5-1 and TRBJ2-7, the CDR3 gives the full variable domain: KAGVTQTPRYLIKTRGQQVTLSCSPISGHRSVSWYQQTPGQGLQFLFEYFSETQRNKGNFPGRFSGRQFSNSRSEMNVSTLELGDSALYLCASSLFSLVGKDEQYFGPGTRLTVT.

This clonotype was recorded at least ten times. The V and J genes are TRBV5-1 and TRBJ1-4; D is perhaps TRBD1 (5 bases). Germline CDR1 reads SGHRS; CDR2 reads YFSETQ. Deletions cut 3 bases from V and 8 bases from J, with 14 bases between. The CDR3 is made up of 14 amino acids. The CDR3 sequence is CASSSGTALEKLFF. For the CDR3, the DNA is TGCGCCAGCAGCTCCGGGACGGCCCTGGAAAAACTGTTTTTT.

This clonotype came up a few times. This chain joins TRBV3-1 and TRBJ2-3, with 11 bases lining up with TRBD1. The CDR3 totals 17 residues. The V and J ends lost 2 bases and 6 bases, in that order; junction bases with no gene match: 10. Germline CDR1 reads LGHDT; CDR2 reads YNNKEL (reference sequence). The CDR3 DNA follows: TGTGCCAGCAGCCAAATCCTAGGGACAGGGGGACCCGATACGCAGTATTTT. The encoded protein is CASSQILGTGGPDTQYF.

This clonotype showed up many times. This chain uses TRBV18 with TRBJ2-3; weak D call: TRBD1 (6 bases). The V and J ends lost 4 bases and 0 bases respectively, with 8 bases between them. CDR1 KGHSH and CDR2 LQKENI come from the germline V gene. The length of the CDR3 is 14 residues. CDR3: CASSQQGSTDTQYF. DNA of the CDR3: TGTGCCAGCTCACAACAGGGAAGCACAGATACGCAGTATTTT.

This clonotype was detected ten times or more. This rearrangement joins TRBV29-1 to TRBJ2-5; D remains ambiguous. This CDR3 is 14 amino acids long. V was shortened by 4 bases and J by 5 bases, with 17 bases between the two germline ends. Germline assignment: CDR1 SQVTM and CDR2 ANQGSEA. CDR3 amino acids: CSVAIQPGMETQYF. DNA of the CDR3: TGCAGCGTTGCCATACAGCCGGGTATGGAGACCCAGTACTTC.

The chain uses TRBV5-1 and TRBJ2-7, with 10 positions matching TRBD1. Looked up from germline, CDR1 is SGHRS and CDR2 is YFSETQ. The J segment lost 2 bases and the V segment lost 7 bases, leaving 6 bases of the junction unmatched. This CDR3 region has 14 residues. DNA of the CDR3: TGCGCCAGCCCTACCGGGACAGGGGCCTACGAGCAGTACTTC. Translated: CASPTGTGAYEQYF.

The sample holds many counts of this clonotype. This sequence joins TRBV7-6 and TRBJ2-1, with 10 positions matching TRBD2. The CDR3 consists of 16 residues. Germline values: CDR1 SGHVS, CDR2 FNYEAQ. Trimming cost V 1 base and J 4 bases; bases outside gene matches: 4. This CDR3 reads CASSLVEREGYNEQFF. CDR3 nucleotides: TGTGCCAGCAGCTTAGTAGAGCGGGAGGGGTACAATGAGCAGTTCTTC.

This clonotype occurred many times. The V gene is TRBV28, the J gene TRBJ2-1; D is uncertain. Trimming pared 6 bases from V and 9 bases from J, leaving 12 bases between. Germline CDR1 is MDHEN and CDR2 is SYDVKM. The CDR3 totals 12 residues. CDR3 in amino acids: CASSTPLTEQFF. Here the CDR3 DNA reads TGTGCCAGCAGCACTCCGTTGACTGAGCAGTTCTTC.

This clonotype was found many times. This chain joins TRBV5-1 and TRBJ2-6; TRBD1 agrees at 11 bases. CDR3 length: 17 residues. Germline values: CDR1 SGHRS, CDR2 YFSETQ. V shed 4 bases and J 4 bases; nucleotides not matched to a gene: 7. The CDR3 region has the DNA TGCGCCAGCAGCCAGCCGGACAGGGGGCAGGGGGCCAACGTCCTGACTTTC. It translates to CASSQPDRGQGANVLTF.

The table lists this clonotype with many counts. V and J are TRBV12-3 or TRBV12-4 and TRBJ1-6; D ambiguous. The V and J ends lost 2 bases and 8 bases respectively, with 7 bases between them. The CDR3 has 13 amino acids. The CDR3: CASSLLTYSPLHF. DNA for the CDR3: TGTGCCAGCAGTTTACTCACTTATTCACCCCTCCACTTT.

In its sample, this clonotype was seen many times. This chain joins TRBV7-9 and TRBJ2-1; 10 bases align to TRBD2. The CDR3 is 16 amino acids. Germline CDR1 reads SEHNR; CDR2 reads FQNEAQ (reference sequence). V dropped 5 bases and J dropped 3; count of bases not matched to a gene: 7. The CDR3 protein is CASSPWTSGDYNEQFF. CDR3 sequence (DNA): TGTGCCAGCAGCCCTTGGACTAGCGGAGACTACAATGAGCAGTTCTTC.

This clonotype has at least ten counts. V is TRBV15 and J is TRBJ2-1, with TRBD2 as a possible D gene (6 bases). Trimming left V 0 bases short and J 13 bases short, with 19 bases between. Per the germline V gene, CDR1 is LNHNV and CDR2 is YYDKDF (reference sequence). The CDR3 spans 15 residues. The CDR3 loop reads CATSREAASVPGQFF. For the CDR3, the DNA is TGTGCCACCAGCAGAGAAGCGGCTAGCGTCCCGGGACAGTTCTTC.

This clonotype came up many times. This chain uses TRBV29-1 with TRBJ1-2, with D unresolved. V lost 0 bases to trimming and J lost 1 base, with 12 bases between them. CDR1 and CDR2 from the germline V gene are SQVTM and ANQGSEA. This CDR3 comprises 15 residues. Here the CDR3 reads CSVEDPSGDNYGYTF. For the CDR3, the DNA is TGCAGCGTTGAAGACCCCTCTGGGGATAACTATGGCTACACCTTC.

This clonotype has just a few counts. The V and J genes are TRBV6-5 and TRBJ2-1; TRBD1 is a possible D gene (5 bases). The germline V gene encodes CDR1 MNHEY and CDR2 SVGAGI. The CDR3 totals 12 residues. V was trimmed by 5 bases and J by 4 bases, leaving 6 bases between them. For the CDR3, the DNA is TGTGCCAGCAGTAACAGGTACAATGAGCAGTTCTTC. Encoded protein: CASSNRYNEQFF.

With regard to this clonotype: Possible read error: a much larger clone is one base away. V and J are TRBV6-2 or TRBV6-3 and TRBJ2-4, with D hard to call. CDR3 size: 11 residues. Per the germline V gene, CDR1 is MNHEY and CDR2 is SVGEGT. The ends were cut back, 10 bases at V and 13 bases at J, with 17 bases in the middle. The CDR3 DNA sequence: TGTGCCACGAAGAGTGGTAGGGCCCAGTACTTC. It codes for CATKSGRAQYF.

This clonotype was found many times. This chain uses TRBV12-3 or TRBV12-4 with TRBJ2-7; 9 nucleotides line up with TRBD2. The CDR3 covers 15 residues. The V and J ends lost 6 bases and 3 bases, in that order; junction bases with no gene match: 9. The CDR3 loop is CASRPSAGGHYEQYF. The CDR3 coding sequence is TGTGCCAGCAGACCTTCAGCGGGGGGCCACTACGAGCAGTACTTC.

This clonotype was seen a few times. The chain uses TRBV5-1 and TRBJ2-5, with a possible D match to TRBD1 (5 bases). This CDR3 is 14 amino acids long. The germline CDR1 and CDR2 sequences are SGHRS and YFSETQ. Trimming took 0 bases from V and 10 from J, leaving 16 bases between them. The CDR3, as DNA: TGCGCCAGCAGCTTGGTGGACAATCGAAATATCCAGTACTTC. Its translation: CASSLVDNRNIQYF.

The table lists this clonotype with many counts. V and J are TRBV25-1 and TRBJ2-1, with 11 bases matching TRBD2. The CDR3 has 16 amino acids. The V segment lost 1 base and the J segment 6 bases; nucleotides outside the gene matches: 5. The V gene's germline CDR1 is MGHDK and CDR2 SYGVNS. The CDR3 nucleotides are TGTGCCAGCAGTGAATGGGGGACTAGCGGATCCAATGAGCAGTTCTTC. Translating gives CASSEWGTSGSNEQFF.